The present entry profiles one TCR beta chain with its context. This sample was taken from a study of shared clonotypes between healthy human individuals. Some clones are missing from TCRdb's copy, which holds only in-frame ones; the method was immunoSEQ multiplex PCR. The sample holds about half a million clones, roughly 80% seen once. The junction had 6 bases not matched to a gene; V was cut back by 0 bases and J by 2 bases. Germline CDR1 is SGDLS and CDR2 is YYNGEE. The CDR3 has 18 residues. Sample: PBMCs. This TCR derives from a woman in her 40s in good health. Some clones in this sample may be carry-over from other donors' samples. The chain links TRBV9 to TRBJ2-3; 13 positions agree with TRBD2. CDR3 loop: CASSVEGTSGMPTDTQYF. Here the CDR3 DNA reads TGTGCCAGCAGCGTAGAAGGGACTAGCGGGATGCCCACAGATACGCAGTATTTT.